This T cell receptor beta chain originates from a study of blood T cell repertoires in COVID-19. In the study overall: The study drew acute and convalescent COVID-19 samples from the United States, Italy and Spain. PBMCs, B-cell-depleted T cells, or T cells provided the cDNA or gDNA that made up the material.

Under the authors' procedure: Estimates of nucleated cell counts were drawn from the amplification of reference gene primers. Data came from immunoSEQ multiplex PCR; TCRdb stores just in-frame clones and leaves some out. V, J and clone size are those of that table, while D and trimming were read from the DNA. The sample includes around 340,000 clones, 80% to 90% of them seen just once. Seattle patient enrollment occurred during active infection, with longitudinal follow-up thereafter. This clone has only a few counts. Germline CDR1 SEHNR, CDR2 FQNEAQ (reference sequence). The CDR3 is 19 residues long. V lost 0 bases, J lost 2 bases, and 14 bases stayed unmatched.

This TCR was sampled from a woman aged 55-70 years with COVID-19, enrolled during active disease. The genes are TRBV7-9 and TRBJ1-1, with TRBD1 matching over 8 bases. Sequencing used peripheral blood. CDR3 bases: TGTGCCAGCAGCTTAGCGTTATACGGACAGGGCGTCCTTAACACTGAAGCTTTCTTT. Its translation: CASSLALYGQGVLNTEAFF.